This T cell receptor (beta chain) appears in the sequencing data of a study of blood T cell repertoires in COVID-19 (TCRdb year 2020). Describing the broader study: Collaborator samples came from the United States, Italy and Spain and covered acute and convalescent phases of COVID-19. The prospective study material was composed of cDNA or gDNA derived from T cells, B-cell-depleted T cells, or PBMCs. The dataset comprised deeply sampled blood TCRbeta repertoires from subjects exposed to, actively infected with, or recovered from COVID-19. The repertoires were released in a freely available public database intended as a resource for research on the immune response to SARS-CoV-2. The samples were drawn from the first 160 participants of the ongoing ImmuneRACE study and from 950 to 1,500 subjects provided by 6 global collaborators. Nearly every sample came with metadata listing a de-identified subject ID, COVID-19 status, age in years and sex. Where available, HLA class I and class II types were taken from metadata supplied by the sample provider and were not determined by assay-based typing. Overall results and qualifications from the work: Clinical and demographic metadata were provided uncurated, with the amount varying by source and participant.

Here V drops 5 bases and J drops 0 bases, and the junction holds 28 bases not matched to any gene. Taken from cysteine to phenylalanine, the CDR3 has 23 residues. Only the CDR3 DNA stays, 69 bases, in frame from base 1. The germline V gene gives CDR1 as SGHVS and CDR2 as FQNEAQ. TCRbeta CDR3 regions were amplified from genomic DNA by means of the immunoSEQ Assay, a bias-controlled multiplex PCR. Per the authors' processing: Nucleated cell counts per sample were estimated from amplification of reference gene primers within the assay. To quantify the absolute abundance of each unique TCRbeta CDR3 rearrangement, sequence reads were collapsed and filtered. For each sample, productive Simpson clonality was calculated as the square root of Simpson's diversity index across productive rearrangements. TCRdb's version of the immuneACCESS table is confined to in-frame rearrangements and falls short of the full clone set. An unresolved V gene accounts for under half of the shortfall where checked; the remainder is of unknown origin. The V and J calls and the clone size are those of that table, but D and trimming were determined from the DNA. For this sample there are approximately 300,000 clones; approximately 84% appear just once. The top ten constitute more than 9% of the sample.

Enrolling through a virtual design, the prospective study's participants ranged in age from about 18 to 89 years and lived across some 23 United States geographic areas. To assign participants to cohorts, the prospective study relied on clinical history that participants themselves reported in a screening survey and a study questionnaire. Recovered participants in ImmuneRACE Cohort 3 were defined as having two consecutive negative NP/OP PCR tests, clearance from a healthcare professional, or resolution of symptoms. In the prospective study, mobile phlebotomists collected whole blood, serum and a nasopharyngeal or oropharyngeal swab from each participant. Participants in the prospective study had the option to provide additional blood draws and questionnaires over a roughly two-month period. Prospective study blood samples were shipped either frozen or at room temperature before DNA extraction.

This clone has only a few counts. It has no known antigen specificity. Base qualities are not provided; no much larger clone lies one nucleotide away. Sequenced: PBMCs or T cells enriched from blood (not recorded which). This receptor chain uses TRBV7-8 and TRBJ2-1, with TRBD2 matching 7 junction bases. The TCR sequence derives from a woman under 30 who had recovered from COVID-19. The CDR3 is CASSPPEVSGHYPSLSSYNEQFF. The DNA sequence is as follows: TGTGCCAGCAGCCCTCCGGAAGTTAGCGGGCATTACCCAAGCCTGAGCTCCTACAATGAGCAGTTCTTC.